What follows are 32 T cell receptor beta chains derived from one specimen sequenced in a study of beta chain features in type 1 diabetes. Every isolated RNA sample was fully reverse transcribed, so sequencing captured expressed TCRB transcripts. Clones were read by immunoSEQ multiplex PCR, and TCRdb kept only the in-frame ones, dropping some. The data contain 350,000 to 400,000 clones, about 15% of them singletons. The sample consisted of naive CD4+ T cells from blood. The origin of the receptors is a woman aged 18-35 years in good health.

J is TRBJ1-1 and V is TRBV29-1; 12 bases fit TRBD1. V lost 6 bases and J lost 2; bases outside the gene matches: 7. Germline CDR1 SQVTM, CDR2 ANQGSEA. The CDR3 sequence is 15 residues long. CDR3 region: CSVTRDRGQNTEAFF. DNA for the CDR3: TGCAGCGTCACCAGGGACAGGGGGCAAAACACTGAAGCTTTCTTT.

This clone was detected only a few times. This chain links TRBV5-1 with TRBJ2-5; TRBD1 matches 7 bases. The CDR3 is 14 residues long. Per the germline V gene, CDR1 is SGHRS and CDR2 is YFSETQ. The V gene end was trimmed by 4 bases and the J gene end by 5 bases; junction bases not matched to a gene: 8. The CDR3 loop reads CASSHQQGTETQYF. CDR3 sequence (DNA): TGCGCCAGCAGCCACCAACAGGGGACGGAGACCCAGTACTTC.

The genes are TRBV19 and TRBJ1-1; D might be TRBD1 (6 bases). In germline, CDR1 is LNHDA, CDR2 SQIVND (reference sequence). Deletions cut 5 bases from V and 3 bases from J, with 10 bases between. This CDR3 spans 13 amino acids. CDR3 protein: CASSEQGYTEAFF. CDR3 in DNA: TGTGCCAGTAGTGAACAGGGATACACTGAAGCTTTCTTT.

This chain joins TRBV28 and TRBJ2-7; D gene unclear. The length of the CDR3 is 15 residues. CDR1 MDHEN and CDR2 SYDVKM come from the germline V gene. Trimming removed 2 bases from V and 3 bases from J, with 14 bases in between. The CDR3 sequence: CASSLKERAFYEQYF. Here the CDR3 DNA reads TGTGCCAGCAGTTTAAAGGAGCGAGCGTTCTACGAGCAGTACTTC.

Concerning this clone itself: Mismatch with germline at one junction end may stem from a read error. The chain has TRBV13 and TRBJ1-5, with D unclear. The V gene's germline CDR1 is PRHDT and CDR2 FYEKMQ (reference sequence). CDR3 length: 12 residues. This CDR3 is CASSLANQAQHF. CDR3 sequence (DNA): TGTGCCAGCAGTTTAGCCAATCAGGCCCAGCATTTT.

This clone has only a few counts. The rearrangement uses TRBV29-1 and TRBJ2-7, with D tentatively TRBD1 (6 bases). This CDR3 is 14 amino acids long. V lost 6 bases and J 0 bases, leaving 15 bases between the germline ends. Germline CDR1 and CDR2: SQVTM and ANQGSEA. The CDR3 DNA reads TGCAGCGTGGCGCCAGGACAGAGCTCCTACGAGCAGTACTTC. Translated, it gives CSVAPGQSSYEQYF.

The CDR3 nucleotides read TGTGCCAGCAGTTTTGGCTCGGGAGCCTCCTACAATGAGCAGTTCTTC. Its protein product is CASSFGSGASYNEQFF. V and J are TRBV28 and TRBJ2-1; D perhaps matches TRBD2 (6 bases). Germline CDR1 reads MDHEN; CDR2 reads SYDVKM. CDR3 size: 16 residues. Trimming removed 3 bases at V and 0 bases at J, with 12 bases between. The variable domain in full, completed from reference TRBV28 and TRBJ2-1, reads DVKVTQSSRYLVKRTGEKVFLECVQDMDHENMFWYRQDPGLGLRLIYFSYDVKMKEKGDIPEGYSVSREKKERFSLILESASTNQTSMYLCASSFGSGASYNEQFFGPGTRLTVL.

This clone was seen more than once but under ten times. The V gene is TRBV5-1, the J gene TRBJ2-7, with D perhaps matching TRBD1 (5 bases). CDR1 and CDR2 (germline): SGHRS, YFSETQ. The CDR3 covers 14 residues. V lost 0 bases to trimming and J lost 3 bases, with 10 bases between them. The CDR3 protein is CASSLATRGYEQYF. Here the CDR3 DNA reads TGCGCCAGCAGCTTGGCCACAAGGGGCTACGAGCAGTACTTC.

Only a few counts were recorded for this clone. The V and J genes are TRBV10-3 and TRBJ1-2; D is unresolved. CDR1 is ENHRY, CDR2 SYGVKD, per germline. The CDR3 has 14 residues. With 2 bases removed from V and 4 bases from J, the gap between germline ends came to 11 bases. CDR3 in amino acids: CAISELTFFYGYTF. CDR3 DNA: TGTGCCATCAGTGAGCTCACATTCTTCTATGGCTACACCTTC.

This clone was observed a few times. The chain employs TRBV7-2 and TRBJ2-4, with unresolved D. CDR1 SGHTA and CDR2 FQGNSA come from the germline V gene. The CDR3 loop spans 17 amino acids. Trimming left V 2 bases short and J 8 bases short, with 22 bases between. The CDR3 here is CASSLFLKVVRLDIQYF. Written as DNA, the CDR3 is TGTGCCAGCAGCTTATTCTTAAAGGTCGTGCGGCTGGACATTCAGTACTTC. Combining the CDR3 with reference TRBV7-2 and TRBJ2-4 gives the whole variable domain GAGVSQSPSNKVTEKGKDVELRCDPISGHTALYWYRQSLGQGLEFLIYFQGNSAPDKSGLPSDRFSAERTGGSVSTLTIQRTQQEDSAVYLCASSLFLKVVRLDIQYFGAGTRLSVL.

The sample holds a few counts of this clone. The V and J genes are TRBV6-6 and TRBJ2-1, with TRBD2 matching over 8 bases. Germline V lookup: CDR1 MNHNY, CDR2 SVGAGI (reference sequence). The CDR3 length is 16 residues. V lost 4 bases, J lost 4 bases, and 9 bases stayed unmatched. CDR3 in DNA: TGTGCCAGCAGTTCCCCGGGACTAGTGGCATACAATGAGCAGTTCTTC. It specifies CASSSPGLVAYNEQFF.

This clone was observed a few times. This chain connects TRBV25-1 to TRBJ2-7, with D possibly matching TRBD1 (5 bases). The germline gives CDR1 MGHDK, CDR2 SYGVNS. Trimming took off 5 bases at V and 4 bases at J, with 18 bases between the two ends. There are 15 residues in the CDR3. The CDR3 sequence is CASSKLLGQAYEQYF. CDR3 in DNA: TGTGCCAGCAGTAAATTGCTGGGGCAGGCATACGAGCAGTACTTC.

The J gene is TRBJ1-5, the V gene TRBV6-6; D ambiguous. The germline V gene has CDR1 MNHNY and CDR2 SVGAGI (reference sequence). This CDR3 spans 13 amino acids. V lost 10 bases and J lost 3, with 13 bases in between. The CDR3 sequence: CATQPGFNQPQHF. CDR3 nucleotide sequence: TGTGCCACCCAGCCGGGGTTCAATCAGCCCCAGCATTTT.

The gene calls are TRBV7-6 and TRBJ2-7; 11 nucleotides align to TRBD2. Germline trimming cut 5 bases from V and 5 bases from J; bases unmatched to any gene: 2. CDR3 length: 13 amino acids. Germline assignment: CDR1 SGHVS and CDR2 FNYEAQ. As DNA, the CDR3 is TGTGCCAGCAGCCAACTAGCGGGAGACGAGCAGTACTTC. Residues: CASSQLAGDEQYF.

The chain carries TRBV19 and TRBJ1-2; 7 bases match TRBD1. The germline V gene has CDR1 LNHDA and CDR2 SQIVND (reference sequence). J lost 2 bases, V lost 4 bases, and 1 base had no gene match. This CDR3 has 13 amino acids. The CDR3 region is CASSTGQNYGYTF. The DNA for the CDR3 is TGTGCCAGTAGTACGGGACAGAACTATGGCTACACCTTC.

The V and J genes are TRBV4-1 and TRBJ2-1; TRBD2 matches at 7 bases. Trimming took 5 bases from V and 2 from J; bases not matched to a gene: 9. The CDR3 is 16 residues long. Germline V gene lookup returns CDR1 MGHRA and CDR2 YSYEKL. The CDR3 region is CASSSVFAGAYNEQFF. CDR3 sequence (DNA): TGCGCCAGCAGCTCCGTTTTTGCGGGAGCCTACAATGAGCAGTTCTTC.

This clone was seen a handful of times. The V gene is TRBV18, the J gene TRBJ2-2, with 9 bases aligning to TRBD1. Germline V CDR1 and CDR2: KGHSH, LQKENI. CDR3 size: 15 residues. V shed 6 bases and J 4 bases; nucleotides not matched to a gene: 6. DNA of the CDR3: TGTGCCAGCTCCACGAGGACAGGGGTCACCGGGGAGCTGTTTTTT. Its translation is CASSTRTGVTGELFF.

A few counts support this clone. V is TRBV6-5 and J is TRBJ2-1; 13 positions match TRBD2. Germline assignment: CDR1 MNHEY and CDR2 SVGAGI. The CDR3 sequence is 15 residues long. V trimming: 6 bases; J trimming: 7 bases; junction bases outside the gene matches: 6. The CDR3 sequence is CASRRGLAGENEQFF. The CDR3 nucleotides read TGTGCCAGCAGACGCGGACTAGCGGGAGAGAATGAGCAGTTCTTC.

The chain is built from TRBV30 and TRBJ2-7; possible D gene TRBD2, 7 bases. Looked up from germline, CDR1 is GTSNPN and CDR2 is SVGIG (reference sequence). The CDR3 extends over 12 amino acids. The CDR3 here is CVISRGGGEQYF. The CDR3 coding sequence is TGTGTCATCTCCCGAGGGGGGGGCGAGCAGTACTTC.

The J gene is TRBJ1-2, the V gene TRBV6-5, with D unresolved. The CDR3 is 14 residues long. Trimming pared 2 bases from V and 4 bases from J, leaving 11 bases between. Germline V gene data show CDR1 as MNHEY and CDR2 as SVGAGI. CDR3 residues: CASSYRRQAYGYTF. The CDR3 DNA reads as TGTGCCAGCAGTTACCGACGACAAGCCTATGGCTACACCTTC.

In this sample, this clone turned up a few times. This chain joins TRBV2 and TRBJ2-3; 11 bases align to TRBD2. The CDR3 length is 16 residues. J was trimmed by 2 bases and V by 10 bases; bases with no gene match: 11. Germline V gene data show CDR1 as SNHLY and CDR2 as FYNNEI. The CDR3 sequence: CATPPGTSGNTDTQYF. The CDR3 DNA reads as TGTGCCACCCCACCCGGGACTAGCGGAAACACAGATACGCAGTATTTT.

In its sample, this clone was seen a few times. This sequence joins TRBV27 and TRBJ2-7, with 10 bases fitting TRBD2. From germline, CDR1 is MNHEY and CDR2 SMNVEV (reference sequence). This CDR3 has 15 residues. J gave up 6 bases and V 3 bases, and 8 bases lay outside the gene matches. The CDR3 sequence is CASSLSSSGRPEQYF. The DNA for the CDR3 is TGTGCCAGCAGTTTGTCGTCTAGCGGGAGACCCGAGCAGTACTTC.

This clone was seen only a few times. The gene calls are TRBV18 and TRBJ2-5; 7 nucleotides match TRBD1. This CDR3 is built from 13 residues. The J segment lost 3 bases and the V segment lost 4 bases, leaving 2 bases of the junction unmatched. Germline-derived CDR1 and CDR2 are KGHSH and LQKENI. The CDR3 spells CASSLGTEETQYF. The DNA of the CDR3 is TGTGCCAGCTCACTTGGGACAGAAGAGACCCAGTACTTC.

In its sample, this clone was seen a few times. This chain joins TRBV18 and TRBJ2-1; 8 nucleotides match TRBD1. V shed 3 bases and J 4 bases; nucleotides not matched to a gene: 8. The length of the CDR3 is 16 residues. Germline loops: CDR1 KGHSH, CDR2 LQKENI. As DNA, the CDR3 is TGTGCCAGCTCACCCCAGGGACAGGACGTTTACAATGAGCAGTTCTTC. Translated: CASSPQGQDVYNEQFF.

This clone has a handful of counts. The rearrangement uses TRBV7-9 and TRBJ2-3; 11 nucleotides line up with TRBD2. V was clipped by 4 bases and J by 5 bases; unmatched bases: 8. Germline CDR1 and CDR2: SEHNR and FQNEAQ (reference sequence). The CDR3 runs 16 residues. The DNA for the CDR3 is TGTGCCAGCAGCTCAGAACTAGCGGGAGTTAGAGATACGCAGTATTTT. This codes for CASSSELAGVRDTQYF.

In this sample, this clone turned up a few times. V usage is TRBV7-9 and J usage is TRBJ2-7, with D possibly matching TRBD1 (5 bases). Trimming removed 3 bases from V and 2 bases from J, with 11 bases in between. CDR1 is SEHNR, CDR2 FQNEAQ, per germline (reference sequence). The CDR3 spans 14 residues. The DNA of the CDR3 is TGTGCCAGCAGCTTCTATGACAGAACCTACGAGCAGTACTTC. Its translation is CASSFYDRTYEQYF.

This clone was counted between two and nine times. The J gene is TRBJ2-1, the V gene TRBV4-3, with D possibly matching TRBD2 (5 bases). The V gene's germline CDR1 is LGHNA and CDR2 YSLEER. The CDR3 has 15 residues. V lost 5 bases to trimming and J lost 7 bases, with 18 bases between them. The CDR3 sequence is CASSYSGESWNEQFF. CDR3 coding DNA: TGCGCCAGCAGCTATTCCGGGGAGAGTTGGAATGAGCAGTTCTTC.

The rearrangement links TRBV6-5 to TRBJ2-1, with D maybe TRBD2 (6 bases). This CDR3 has 14 residues. The V end lost 0 bases, the J end lost 10 bases, and 13 bases lay between the germline ends. Germline CDR1 MNHEY, CDR2 SVGAGI. CDR3 sequence (DNA): TGTGCCAGCAGTTACTCGTCTGGAGCGGGCGAGCAGTTCTTC. Encoded protein: CASSYSSGAGEQFF.

The chain links TRBV2 to TRBJ1-2; 9 positions agree with TRBD1. The V gene's germline CDR1 is SNHLY and CDR2 FYNNEI. The CDR3 has 16 residues. Germline trimming cut 0 bases from V and 7 bases from J; bases unmatched to any gene: 9. As DNA, the CDR3 is TGTGCCAGCAGTGAAGCGCGACGGGACAGGGTGCGTGGCTACACCTTC. It specifies CASSEARRDRVRGYTF.

This clone was counted only a few times. This chain joins TRBV9 and TRBJ2-3, with 9 bases aligning to TRBD2. CDR3 length: 16 amino acids. Germline-derived CDR1 and CDR2 are SGDLS and YYNGEE. V lost 1 base, J lost 4 bases, and 7 bases stayed unmatched. For the CDR3, the DNA is TGTGCCAGCAGCGTACTCTCAGCGGGAGGAGCAGATACGCAGTATTTT. It codes for CASSVLSAGGADTQYF.

The chain recombines TRBV28 with TRBJ2-3; 8 nucleotides align to TRBD2. Germline assignment: CDR1 MDHEN and CDR2 SYDVKM. This CDR3 is built from 15 residues. After removal of 7 bases from V and 3 bases from J, the junction contained 9 bases not matched to a gene. The CDR3 DNA reads as TGTGCCAGCAAGAGACGGACTAGCAGGACAGATACGCAGTATTTT. Translation gives CASKRRTSRTDTQYF.

The CDR3 region is CASRRRHNEQFF. The CDR3 nucleotides read TGTGCCAGCAGGAGGAGACACAATGAGCAGTTCTTC. This rearrangement joins TRBV11-2 to TRBJ2-1; D is unclear. Germline V lookup: CDR1 SGHAT, CDR2 FQNNGV. This CDR3 has 12 residues. V was clipped by 6 bases and J by 5 bases, with 8 bases between them. The complete variable domain, with remaining parts taken from reference TRBV11-2 and TRBJ2-1, reads EAGVAQSPRYKIIEKRQSVAFWCNPISGHATLYWYQQILGQGPKLLIQFQNNGVVDDSQLPKDRFSAERLKGVDSTLKIQPAKLEDSAVYLCASRRRHNEQFFGPGTRLTVL.